This T cell receptor beta chain was documented in a study of T cell responses to AZD1222 COVID-19 vaccine. Findings of the study overall: When two AZD1222 doses had been given, Spike-specific TCR breadth and depth rose. Donors in the cohort were predominantly white British and more often female, and clonal diversity was possibly underestimated. Repertoires were sampled only after the peak T cell response.

In regard to this clone: The target antigen is unknown.

V trimming: 4 bases; J trimming: 1 base; junction bases outside the gene matches: 10. CDR3 length: 17 residues. CDR1 LNHDA and CDR2 SQIVND come from the germline V gene (reference sequence). Investigators merged groups given second doses at roughly 4 or roughly 12 weeks. Sequencing used immunoSEQ multiplex PCR; TCRdb keeps in-frame clones, though not all of them. This sample yields some 190,000 clones, of which nearly 95% are seen a single time; more than 1.5% belongs to the top ten. The sequencing here drew on peripheral blood, taken 28 days after the second AZD1222 dose. The chain joins TRBV19 to TRBJ1-5; TRBD1 matches at 7 bases. The TCR comes from an adult who received the AZD1222 COVID-19 vaccine. The CDR3 loop is CASSTPTGAVSNQPQHF. CDR3 nucleotides: TGTGCCAGTAGTACACCTACAGGGGCCGTAAGCAATCAGCCCCAGCATTTT.